This is a list of T cell receptor beta chains from one sample in a study of siplizumab effects on memory and regulatory T cells. Method: immunoSEQ multiplex PCR; TCRdb's copy keeps in-frame clones and lacks some. This table holds over 100,000 clones, about 93% found once. Material: non-Treg CD4+ T cells sorted from blood. Every receptor here comes from a human donor in good health. The CDR3 runs from the conserved cysteine through the conserved F or W. D genes are given only for firm matches. Only part of the rows carry a size: once, few, many, or a class if the clone is expanded.

d_gene | j_gene | abundance | v_gene | CDR3nt | CDR3aa
- | TRBJ2-7 | - | TRBV4-1 | TGCGCCAGCAGCCAAGGTCCCGTATCCTACGAGCAGTACTTC | CASSQGPVSYEQYF
- | TRBJ1-1 | - | TRBV29-1 | TGCAGCGGGCGAAACGGGGGGAGAACTGAAGCTTTCTTT | CSGRNGGRTEAFF
TRBD2 | TRBJ2-6 | - | TRBV5-1 | TGCGCCAGCAGCTTATTAGCGGGGGCAAGCTCTGGGGCCAACGTCCTGACTTTC | CASSLLAGASSGANVLTF
- | TRBJ1-2 | - | TRBV28 | TGTGCCAGCACTGGGGTAATCTATGGCTACACCTTC | CASTGVIYGYTF
TRBD2 | TRBJ2-7 | - | TRBV5-1 | TGCGCCAGCAGCTGGACCCGGACTAGCGGGGTCTACGAGCAGTACTTC | CASSWTRTSGVYEQYF
- | TRBJ2-7 | - | TRBV5-5 | TGTGCCAGCAGCTTGGGGGCAGATGAGCAGTACTTC | CASSLGADEQYF
- | TRBJ1-5 | - | TRBV14 | TGTGCCAGCAGCCGAGGGGGGCGGAATAGCAATCAGCCCCAGCATTTT | CASSRGGRNSNQPQHF
TRBD1 | TRBJ2-7 | - | TRBV28 | TGTGCCAGCAGTTTACGAATTCACAGGGGGTTAAACTACGAGCAGTACTTC | CASSLRIHRGLNYEQYF
- | TRBJ2-1 | - | TRBV6-4 | TGTGCCAGCAGCCAGGGGAGCTCCTACAATGAGCAGTTCTTC | CASSQGSSYNEQFF
- | TRBJ2-5 | - | TRBV5-6 | TGTGCCAGCAGCTTGTATGCGGCCCAAGAGACCCAGTACTTC | CASSLYAAQETQYF
- | TRBJ2-3 | - | TRBV4-2 | TGTGCCAGCAGCCAAGATGCCGGGACAGATACGCAGTATTTT | CASSQDAGTDTQYF
TRBD2 | TRBJ2-1 | - | TRBV27 | TGTGCCAGCACCCTCCTGGGGGGGACTAGCGGGGGAAACAATGAGCAGTTCTTC | CASTLLGGTSGGNNEQFF
TRBD2 | TRBJ2-3 | - | TRBV11-2 | TGTGCCAGCAGCGCGCGCGGGGGTAGAGCAGATACGCAGTATTTT | CASSARGGRADTQYF
- | TRBJ1-5 | - | TRBV4-1 | TGCGCCAGCAGCACCCGACAAGGACCTAATCAGCCCCAGCATTTT | CASSTRQGPNQPQHF
- | TRBJ2-1 | - | TRBV5-1 | TGCGCCAGCATGCCGGGGACTTACAATGAGCAGTTCTTC | CASMPGTYNEQFF
TRBD1 | TRBJ1-1 | once | TRBV6-4 | TGTGCCAGCAGTGCGGGACAGGAGTCCCGGAGGATCTTT | CASSAGQESRRIF
- | TRBJ1-3 | - | TRBV18 | TGTGCCAGCTCTCCGAACCTTGGACAGCTCTCTGGAAACACCATATATTTT | CASSPNLGQLSGNTIYF
- | TRBJ1-3 | - | TRBV19 | TGTGCCAGTAACCAGGGACCCAGGGGAAACACCATATATTTT | CASNQGPRGNTIYF
- | TRBJ1-2 | - | TRBV7-2 | TGTGCCAGCAGCTTCGTTAGTGGGGGCTACACCTTC | CASSFVSGGYTF
- | TRBJ1-6 | - | TRBV6-5 | TGCGCCAGCAGTTACCCCCAGGGTTCACCCCTCCACTTT | CASSYPQGSPLHF
- | TRBJ2-7 | - | TRBV4-3 | TGCGCCAGCAGCCAAGATCGGGCCTACGAGCAGTACTTC | CASSQDRAYEQYF
TRBD1 | TRBJ1-6 | - | TRBV6-5 | TGTGCCAGCAGTTACACAGGGGGCTCATCACCCCTCCACTTT | CASSYTGGSSPLHF
- | TRBJ2-7 | - | TRBV2 | TGTGCCGGCAGCACAGTCTCCTACGAGCAGTACTTC | CAGSTVSYEQYF
- | TRBJ2-3 | - | TRBV5-6 | TGTGCCAGCAGCTTGGGTGGGGTCGGGGATACGCAGTATTTT | CASSLGGVGDTQYF
TRBD1 | TRBJ1-3 | - | TRBV27 | TGTGCCAGCAGGTCGACAGGGTCAGGAAACACCATATATTTT | CASRSTGSGNTIYF
- | TRBJ2-7 | - | TRBV7-2 | TGTGCCAGCAGCCAATCCCTAATATCCTACGAGCAGTACTTC | CASSQSLISYEQYF
TRBD2 | TRBJ2-2 | - | TRBV5-1 | TGCGCCAGCAGCTTGCTCGGGACTAGCGAAGCCGGGGAGCTGTTTTTT | CASSLLGTSEAGELFF
- | TRBJ1-6 | - | TRBV6-5 | TGTGCCAGCAGTTACCCCCAGGGTTCACCCCTCCACTTT | CASSYPQGSPLHF
TRBD2 | TRBJ2-7 | - | TRBV10-3 | TGTGCCGCCGGCACCGGGACTAGTCGCGAGCAGTACTTC | CAAGTGTSREQYF
TRBD2 | TRBJ2-1 | once | TRBV7-8 | TGTGCCAGCAGCCTATCGGGACTAGCCCACAATGAGCAGTTCTTC | CASSLSGLAHNEQFF
TRBD2 | TRBJ2-2 | - | TRBV5-4 | TGTGCCAGCAGAGGGACTACCAACCGGGAGCTGTTTTTT | CASRGTTNRELFF
- | TRBJ1-6 | - | TRBV2 | TGTGCCAGCAGTGTCCGGGGGGAGCCGGGTTCACCCCTCCACTTT | CASSVRGEPGSPLHF
- | TRBJ1-2 | - | TRBV9 | TGTGCCAGCAGCGTAGCTAATCGGGGGCACGGCTATGGCTACACCTTC | CASSVANRGHGYGYTF
TRBD2 | TRBJ2-3 | - | TRBV7-8 | TGTGCCAGCAGCTTACTCTCTGGGGGGGACGGGACAGATACGCAGTATTTT | CASSLLSGGDGTDTQYF
- | TRBJ2-3 | - | TRBV2 | TGTGCCAGCTCCCAAAAGGGTCGGGGACACCTACTCACAGATACGCAGTATTTT | CASSQKGRGHLLTDTQYF